These T cell receptor beta chains were read from a single sample in a study of blood T cell repertoires in COVID-19. Some clones are missing from TCRdb's copy, which holds only in-frame ones; the method was immunoSEQ multiplex PCR. The sample yields about 11,000 clones, approximately 84% seen once. What was sequenced was peripheral blood. The receptors were gathered from a man aged 45-60 years with active COVID-19. CDR3s include the opening cysteine and the closing phenylalanine or tryptophan. D genes are given only for firm matches. Clone size is shown for a subset of rows, as once, few, many or a class of expanded clone.

v_gene	j_gene	d_gene	abundance	CDR3aa	CDR3nt
TRBV5-1	TRBJ2-7	NA	few	CASSIGVGPYEQYF	TGCGCCAGCAGCATAGGGGTGGGTCCCTACGAGCAGTACTTC
TRBV7-8	TRBJ2-3	TRBD2	NA	CASSIRTSGSKDTQYF	TGTGCCAGCAGCATCCGGACTAGCGGGAGTAAAGATACGCAGTATTTT
TRBV7-9	TRBJ1-4	TRBD1	NA	CASSPPTGYNEKLFF	TGTGCCAGCAGCCCGCCGACAGGGTACAATGAAAAACTGTTTTTT
TRBV4-1	TRBJ1-1	NA	NA	CASSQIRPQGPEAFF	TGCGCCAGCAGCCAAATTCGTCCCCAGGGGCCTGAAGCTTTCTTT
TRBV27	TRBJ1-1	NA	medium-sized	CASSSWGGTEAFF	TGTGCCAGCAGCTCCTGGGGGGGCACTGAAGCTTTCTTT
TRBV27	TRBJ2-5	NA	NA	CASSPYNQETQYF	TGTGCCAGCAGTCCGTATAACCAAGAGACCCAGTACTTC
TRBV30	TRBJ2-6	NA	NA	CAWGSLSGANVLTF	TGTGCCTGGGGGAGCCTCTCTGGGGCCAACGTCCTGACTTTC
TRBV19	TRBJ2-1	TRBD2	once	CATLGGYDEQFF	TGTGCCACCCTGGGGGGGTACGATGAGCAGTTCTTC
TRBV5-6	TRBJ2-7	TRBD2	NA	CASSGGLATAPYEQYF	TGTGCCAGCAGCGGGGGACTAGCCACCGCACCCTACGAGCAGTACTTC
TRBV7-2	TRBJ2-2	TRBD2	NA	CASIGLAQNTGELFF	TGTGCCAGCATCGGACTAGCGCAAAACACCGGGGAGCTGTTTTTT
TRBV27	TRBJ1-2	NA	NA	CASSSWGGRNGYTF	TGTGCCAGCAGCTCCTGGGGGGGGCGTAATGGCTACACCTTC
TRBV3-1/TRBV3-2	TRBJ2-7	NA	NA	CASSQEERAEQYF	TGTGCCAGCAGCCAAGAAGAGCGGGCCGAGCAGTACTTC
TRBV28	TRBJ2-7	TRBD1	NA	CASSSTGAYEQYF	TGTGCCAGCAGTTCAACAGGGGCCTACGAGCAGTACTTC
TRBV27	TRBJ2-1	NA	NA	CATSRAIYNEQFF	TGTGCCACCAGCAGGGCTATCTACAATGAGCAGTTCTTC
TRBV12-3/TRBV12-4	TRBJ2-1	TRBD1	NA	CASTSGTGQFF	TGTGCCAGCACCTCCGGGACAGGGCAGTTCTTC
TRBV9	TRBJ2-3	TRBD2	NA	CASSVPLAGAIPAADTQYF	TGTGCCAGCAGCGTACCCCTGGCGGGAGCCATCCCCGCGGCAGATACGCAGTATTTT
TRBV29-1	TRBJ2-3	TRBD2	NA	CSVDGLAGGDTQYF	TGCAGCGTTGACGGACTAGCGGGAGGGGATACGCAGTATTTT
TRBV2	TRBJ2-7	TRBD1	NA	CASSGTGTYEQYF	TGTGCCAGCAGCGGGACAGGCACCTACGAGCAGTACTTC
TRBV24-1	TRBJ2-7	TRBD1	NA	CATSPTGREQYF	TGTGCCACCAGTCCGACAGGGCGTGAGCAGTACTTC
TRBV28	TRBJ2-7	NA	NA	CASSPADGLYEQYF	TGTGCCAGCAGTCCAGCGGACGGGCTCTACGAGCAGTACTTC
TRBV24-1	TRBJ1-3	TRBD1	NA	CATLTGTASGNTIYF	TGTGCCACTTTAACCGGGACAGCCTCTGGAAACACCATATATTTT
TRBV7-9	TRBJ2-3	TRBD2	NA	CASSLESWVREGRTDTQYF	TGTGCCAGCAGCTTAGAATCTTGGGTCCGGGAGGGCCGCACAGATACGCAGTATTTT
TRBV21-1	TRBJ1-1	NA	few	CASIGSGGSIYTEAFF	TGTGCCAGCATCGGATCAGGGGGTTCCATCTACACTGAAGCTTTCTTT
TRBV28	TRBJ2-2	TRBD1	NA	CASRGLTDRENTGELFF	TGTGCCAGCAGGGGATTAACCGACAGGGAGAACACCGGGGAGCTGTTTTTT
TRBV9	TRBJ2-7	TRBD1	NA	CASSVAPLGQDIYYEQYF	TGTGCCAGCAGCGTAGCACCCCTGGGACAGGATATTTACTACGAGCAGTACTTC
TRBV27	TRBJ2-7	NA	large	CASSLSVGGYEQYF	TGTGCCAGCAGTTTATCGGTAGGGGGCTACGAGCAGTACTTC
TRBV9	TRBJ2-7	TRBD2	NA	CASSVGTRDEQYF	TGTGCCAGCAGCGTAGGGACTAGGGACGAGCAGTACTTC
TRBV7-9	TRBJ1-4	TRBD1	NA	CASSPTGEVEKLFF	TGTGCCAGCAGTCCTACAGGGGAGGTTGAAAAACTGTTTTTT
TRBV19	TRBJ1-2	TRBD1	NA	CASRDRVIIYGYTF	TGTGCCAGTAGGGACAGGGTAATAATTTATGGCTACACCTTC
TRBV19	TRBJ1-1	NA	NA	CASSLAVEAFF	TGTGCCAGTAGTTTGGCCGTTGAAGCTTTCTTT
TRBV2	TRBJ2-5	TRBD1	NA	CASSEEQGLKETQYF	TGTGCCAGCAGTGAAGAACAGGGGTTGAAAGAGACCCAGTACTTC
TRBV7-8	TRBJ2-3	TRBD1	once	CASSRQGALSADTQYF	TGTGCCAGCAGCCGACAGGGGGCCTTATCTGCAGATACGCAGTATTTT
TRBV12-3/TRBV12-4	TRBJ1-1	NA	NA	CASSFGGGGEAFF	TGTGCCAGCAGTTTCGGTGGCGGCGGAGAAGCTTTCTTT
TRBV2	TRBJ1-1	NA	NA	CASSEVRQGGTEAFF	TGTGCCAGCAGTGAAGTACGGCAGGGAGGGACTGAAGCTTTCTTT
TRBV12-3/TRBV12-4	TRBJ1-1	NA	NA	CASSFTGNDAFF	TGTGCCAGCAGTTTTACAGGGAACGACGCTTTCTTT
TRBV11-1	TRBJ2-6	NA	once	CASSLSGYSGANVLTF	TGTGCCAGCAGCTTATCAGGGTACTCTGGGGCCAACGTCCTGACTTTC